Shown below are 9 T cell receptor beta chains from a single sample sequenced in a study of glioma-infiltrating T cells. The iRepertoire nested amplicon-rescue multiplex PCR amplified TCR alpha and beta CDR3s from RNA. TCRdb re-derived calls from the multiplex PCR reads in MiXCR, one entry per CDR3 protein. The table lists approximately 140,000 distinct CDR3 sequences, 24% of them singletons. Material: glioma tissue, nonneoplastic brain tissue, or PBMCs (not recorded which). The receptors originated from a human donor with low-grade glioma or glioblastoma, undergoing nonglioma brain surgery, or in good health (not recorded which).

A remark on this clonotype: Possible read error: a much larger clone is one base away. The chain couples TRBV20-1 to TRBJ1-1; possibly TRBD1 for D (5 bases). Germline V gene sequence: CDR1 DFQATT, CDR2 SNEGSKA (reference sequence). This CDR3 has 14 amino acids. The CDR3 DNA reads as TGCAGTGCTAGAGTGGACATGACCAGCACTGGAGCTTTCTTT. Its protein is CSARVDMTSTGAFF.

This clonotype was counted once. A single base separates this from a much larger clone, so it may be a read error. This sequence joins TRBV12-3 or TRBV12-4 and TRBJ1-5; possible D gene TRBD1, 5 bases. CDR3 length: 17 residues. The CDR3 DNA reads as TGTGCCAGCAGTTTTGGGCAGGGTGATGTGAGCAATCGGCCCCAGCATTTT. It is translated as CASSFGQGDVSNRPQHF.

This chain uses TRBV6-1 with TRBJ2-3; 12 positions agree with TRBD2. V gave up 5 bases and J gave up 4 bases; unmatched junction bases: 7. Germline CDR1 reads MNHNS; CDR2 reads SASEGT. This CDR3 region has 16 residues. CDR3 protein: CASSPRLAGVPDTQYF. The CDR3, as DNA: TGTGCCAGCAGTCCAAGACTAGCGGGGGTCCCAGATACGCAGTATTTT.

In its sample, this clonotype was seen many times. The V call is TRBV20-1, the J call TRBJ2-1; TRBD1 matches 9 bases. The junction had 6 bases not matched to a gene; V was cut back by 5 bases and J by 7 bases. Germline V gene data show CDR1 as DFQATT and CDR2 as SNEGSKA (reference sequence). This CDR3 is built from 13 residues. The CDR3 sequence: CSAQQGAGNEQFF. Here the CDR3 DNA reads TGCAGTGCTCAACAGGGGGCCGGGAATGAGCAGTTCTTC.

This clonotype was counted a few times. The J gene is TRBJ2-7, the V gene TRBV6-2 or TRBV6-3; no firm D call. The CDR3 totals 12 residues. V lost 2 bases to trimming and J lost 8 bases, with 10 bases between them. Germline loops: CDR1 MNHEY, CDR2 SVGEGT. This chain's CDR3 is CASSYGTTKQYV. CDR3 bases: TGTGCCAGCAGTTACGGCACCACCAAGCAGTACGTC.

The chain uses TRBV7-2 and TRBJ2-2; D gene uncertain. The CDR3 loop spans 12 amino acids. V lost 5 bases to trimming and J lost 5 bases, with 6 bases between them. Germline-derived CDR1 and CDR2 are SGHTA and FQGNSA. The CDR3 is CASSPRTGELFF. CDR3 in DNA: TGTGCCAGCAGCCCGAGAACCGGGGAGCTGTTTTTT. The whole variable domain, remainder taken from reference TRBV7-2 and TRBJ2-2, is GAGVSQSPSNKVTEKGKDVELRCDPISGHTALYWYRQSLGQGLEFLIYFQGNSAPDKSGLPSDRFSAERTGGSVSTLTIQRTQQEDSAVYLCASSPRTGELFFGEGSRLTVL.

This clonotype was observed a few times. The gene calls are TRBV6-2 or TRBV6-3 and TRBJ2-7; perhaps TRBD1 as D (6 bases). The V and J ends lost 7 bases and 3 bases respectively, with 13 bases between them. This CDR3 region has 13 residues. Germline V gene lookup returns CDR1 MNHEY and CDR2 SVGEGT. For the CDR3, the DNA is TGTGCCAGCACTCAGGGGAGAGTCTACGAGCAGTACGTC. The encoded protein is CASTQGRVYEQYV.

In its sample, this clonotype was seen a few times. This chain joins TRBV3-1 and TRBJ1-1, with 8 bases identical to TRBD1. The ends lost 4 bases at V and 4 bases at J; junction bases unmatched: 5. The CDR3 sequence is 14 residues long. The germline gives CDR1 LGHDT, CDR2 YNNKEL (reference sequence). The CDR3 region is CASSLGTGVTEAFF. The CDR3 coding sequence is TGTGCCAGCAGCCTAGGGACAGGAGTCACTGAAGCTTTCTTT.

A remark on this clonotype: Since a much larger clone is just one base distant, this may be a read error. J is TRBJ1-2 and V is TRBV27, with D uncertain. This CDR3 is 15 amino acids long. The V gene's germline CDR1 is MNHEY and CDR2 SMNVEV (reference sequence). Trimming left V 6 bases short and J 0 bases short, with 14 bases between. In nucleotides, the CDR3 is TGTGCCAGCAGCCCCGCCTGGCGAGCTAACTATGGCTACACCTTC. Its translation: CASSPAWRANYGYTF.